The source of this T cell receptor (beta chain) is a study of control samples from healthy donors and cancer patients. The ends were cut back, 8 bases at V and 5 bases at J, with 6 bases in the middle. Germline CDR1 reads SNHLY; CDR2 reads FYNNEI. The CDR3 is made up of 10 amino acids. Method: immunoSEQ multiplex PCR; TCRdb's copy keeps in-frame clones and lacks some. This table has about 120,000 clones, around 92% appearing once. The sequence derives from a woman in her forties or fifties in good health. This chain uses TRBV2 with TRBJ2-5; D unresolved. The sample consisted of blood. The chain's CDR3 is CASGRETQYF. The DNA for the CDR3 is TGTGCCAGCGGCCGGGAGACCCAGTACTTC.